A single sample gave rise to the 19 T cell receptor beta chains below, sequenced in a study of OX40 agonist ivuxolimab in advanced cancers. Libraries were constructed by the immunoSEQ multiplex PCR assay. Entries here come from immuneACCESS through TCRdb and include only in-frame sequences with V and J called. Some clones fail to appear in such tables; in the studies checked, an unresolved V gene covers under half of the shortfall, and the cause of the remainder is unknown. In this sample the table shows 71,000 or so clones, 86% of which occur a single time. The ten largest clones add up to around 0.79% of the sample. This specimen consisted of CD4+ or CD8+ T cells sorted from blood, obtained in a trial of the OX40 agonist ivuxolimab. The receptors shown here come from an adult with an advanced solid tumor such as melanoma, head and neck, liver or kidney cancer.

The gene calls are TRBV11-2 and TRBJ2-1; either TRBD1 or TRBD2 may supply D (5 bases each). Trimming took off 2 bases at V and 6 bases at J, with 8 bases between the two ends. The CDR3 spans 13 residues. From germline, CDR1 is SGHAT and CDR2 FQNNGV. For the CDR3, the DNA is TGTGCCAGCAGCTTACCTGGGGGCAATGAGCAGTTCTTC. It codes for CASSLPGGNEQFF.

This chain connects TRBV28 to TRBJ1-1; D is unclear. CDR1 and CDR2 from the germline V gene are MDHEN and SYDVKM. The CDR3 runs to 15 residues. Trimming shortened V by 6 bases and J by 7 bases, and 21 bases separated the two germline ends. The CDR3 DNA is TGTGCCAGCAGCCCCGGGGTGAAGAGGCACAATGAAGCTTTCTTT. As protein: CASSPGVKRHNEAFF.

V usage is TRBV2 and J usage is TRBJ2-7, with D perhaps matching TRBD2 (5 bases). V was shortened by 7 bases and J by 2 bases, with 9 bases between the two germline ends. CDR1 and CDR2 from the germline V gene are SNHLY and FYNNEI. CDR3 length equals 12 residues. In DNA, the CDR3 is TGTGCCAGCACAGCGGAAGCCTACGAGCAGTACTTC. This gives the protein CASTAEAYEQYF. Full variable domain (remainder filled in from reference TRBV2 and TRBJ2-7): EPEVTQTPSHQVTQMGQEVILRCVPISNHLYFYWYRQILGQKVEFLVSFYNNEISEKSEIFDDQFSVERPDGSNFTLKIRSTKLEDSAMYFCASTAEAYEQYFGPGTRLTVT.

The V call is TRBV6-5, the J call TRBJ1-5; the D is unclear. The CDR3 totals 12 residues. V was cut by 6 bases and J by 1 base, with 4 bases left in between. Germline V gene lookup returns CDR1 MNHEY and CDR2 SVGAGI. As DNA, the CDR3 is TGTGCCAGCAGGGGCAGCAATCAGCCCCAGCATTTT. It codes for CASRGSNQPQHF.

The J gene is TRBJ1-2, the V gene TRBV28; 7 nucleotides match TRBD1. V trimming: 7 bases; J trimming: 3 bases; junction bases outside the gene matches: 2. The length of the CDR3 is 12 residues. Germline lookup yields CDR1 MDHEN and CDR2 SYDVKM. The DNA for the CDR3 is TGTGCCAGCACGCAGGGGGACTATGGCTACACCTTC. Its translation: CASTQGDYGYTF.

V is TRBV4-3 and J is TRBJ2-3; D possibly matches TRBD1 or TRBD2 (6 bases each). Germline CDR1 LGHNA, CDR2 YSLEER. Trimming removed 0 bases from V and 4 bases from J, with 14 bases in between. The CDR3 spans 16 residues. CDR3 DNA sequence: TGCGCCAGCAGCCAAGATTACGGGGGCGCTTCAGATACGCAGTATTTT. Its protein product is CASSQDYGGASDTQYF.

The chain combines TRBV6-1 with TRBJ2-2; D gene unclear. The germline V and J ends were trimmed by 9 bases and 5 bases, with 16 bases remaining between them. The CDR3 is made up of 14 amino acids. The germline V gene encodes CDR1 MNHNS and CDR2 SASEGT. The CDR3: CASIGILSTGELFF. CDR3 nucleotides: TGTGCCAGTATAGGGATTCTTTCAACCGGGGAGCTGTTTTTT.

V and J are TRBV28 and TRBJ2-5; 9 bases fit TRBD1. This CDR3 is built from 15 residues. Germline CDR1 MDHEN, CDR2 SYDVKM. J gave up 1 base and V 5 bases, and 5 bases lay outside the gene matches. CDR3: CASSGGQGIQETQYF. The CDR3 nucleotides read TGTGCCAGCAGTGGCGGACAGGGGATCCAAGAGACCCAGTACTTC. Drawing the rest from reference TRBV28 and TRBJ2-5, the complete variable domain is DVKVTQSSRYLVKRTGEKVFLECVQDMDHENMFWYRQDPGLGLRLIYFSYDVKMKEKGDIPEGYSVSREKKERFSLILESASTNQTSMYLCASSGGQGIQETQYFGPGTRLLVL.

V is TRBV9 and J is TRBJ2-5; a weak D match, TRBD1 (6 bases). Per the germline V gene, CDR1 is SGDLS and CDR2 is YYNGEE. Trimming pared 1 base from V and 4 bases from J, leaving 14 bases between. CDR3 length: 15 amino acids. DNA of the CDR3: TGTGCCAGCAGCGTATTGTCAGGGGTGGGAGAGACCCAGTACTTC. It specifies CASSVLSGVGETQYF.

In its sample, this clone was seen once. The chain links TRBV4-1 to TRBJ2-5, with no clear D. Germline values: CDR1 MGHRA, CDR2 YSYEKL. V was clipped by 4 bases and J by 4 bases, with 7 bases between them. The CDR3 is 12 amino acids. CDR3 sequence (DNA): TGCGCCAGCAGCCTCACTGGAGAGACCCAGTACTTC. Protein product: CASSLTGETQYF.

The sample holds a few counts of this clone. The chain is built from TRBV27 and TRBJ2-3, with D possibly TRBD1 on 5 matching bases. Germline CDR1 and CDR2: MNHEY and SMNVEV (reference sequence). The CDR3 covers 14 residues. The V and J ends lost 2 bases and 3 bases respectively, with 9 bases between them. CDR3 bases: TGTGCCAGCAGTTTAATCCAGGGAACAGATACGCAGTATTTT. Translation: CASSLIQGTDTQYF.

This chain uses TRBV27 with TRBJ2-5, with D hard to call. Germline V gene lookup returns CDR1 MNHEY and CDR2 SMNVEV (reference sequence). The CDR3 has 12 residues. Trimming left V 8 bases short and J 5 bases short, with 12 bases between. CDR3 DNA: TGTGCCAGCGGACGGATCGGGGAGACCCAGTACTTC. It codes for CASGRIGETQYF.

The chain has TRBV7-8 and TRBJ1-3, with D perhaps TRBD1 (5 bases). Germline loops: CDR1 SGHVS, CDR2 FQNEAQ. This CDR3 region has 14 residues. The V end was cut by 6 bases, the J end by 2 bases, with 11 bases between. CDR3 loop: CASRDTVTGNTIYF. The CDR3 DNA is TGTGCCAGCAGGGACACGGTCACTGGAAACACCATATATTTT.

Comment on this clone: The same CDR3 also results from other DNA sequences found in this sample. The V gene is TRBV30, the J gene TRBJ2-5, with D possibly TRBD2 on 7 matching bases. Germline assignment: CDR1 GTSNPN and CDR2 SVGIG (reference sequence). The CDR3 consists of 17 residues. Trimming took off 7 bases at V and 2 bases at J, with 26 bases between the two ends. CDR3 residues: CAYNLGGGKRWQETQYF. The CDR3 coding sequence is TGTGCCTACAACCTAGGGGGGGGGAAGAGGTGGCAAGAGACCCAGTACTTC.

Comments on this clone: Within the sample, other DNA sequences also encode this same CDR3. V is TRBV5-1 and J is TRBJ2-2; D remains ambiguous. V lost 3 bases and J 2 bases, leaving 8 bases between the germline ends. The CDR3 runs to 14 residues. CDR1 is SGHRS and CDR2 is YFSETQ in the germline V gene. The CDR3 nucleotides read TGCGCCAGCAGCTCGAAGACCAACACCGGGGAGCTGTTTTTT. This sequence encodes CASSSKTNTGELFF.

V and J are TRBV2 and TRBJ2-2; the D gene is possibly TRBD1 (5 bases). V was pared by 10 bases and J by 2 bases, with 11 bases between. Per the germline V gene, CDR1 is SNHLY and CDR2 is FYNNEI. The CDR3 sequence is 13 residues long. The CDR3 reads CATTEVNTGELFF. The CDR3 DNA is TGTGCCACGACAGAAGTTAACACCGGGGAGCTGTTTTTT.

As for this clone: An end of the junction does not agree with germline; a read error may underlie this. J is TRBJ2-7 and V is TRBV6-4; 9 nucleotides align to TRBD2. Per germline, CDR1 MRHNA and CDR2 SNTAGT. CDR3 length equals 15 residues. The CDR3 DNA reads as TGTGCCATCAGTGAGTCGGCGGGAGGGCCAGCCGAGCAGTACTTC. Protein sequence: CAISESAGGPAEQYF.

The chain is built from TRBV21-1 and TRBJ1-2. TRBV21-1 is deemed a pseudogene. CDR3 length equals 15 residues. This chain's CDR3 is CASSKKPKRTYGYTF. Here the CDR3 DNA reads TGTGCCAGCAGCAAAAAGCCGAAAAGGACCTATGGCTACACCTTC.

J is TRBJ2-5 and V is TRBV27; 8 bases match TRBD1. The ends lost 5 bases at V and 10 bases at J; junction bases unmatched: 3. The CDR3 is 11 amino acids. Germline V lookup: CDR1 MNHEY, CDR2 SMNVEV (reference sequence). CDR3 region: CASSHRGNQYF. CDR3 coding DNA: TGTGCCAGCAGTCACAGGGGGAACCAGTACTTC.